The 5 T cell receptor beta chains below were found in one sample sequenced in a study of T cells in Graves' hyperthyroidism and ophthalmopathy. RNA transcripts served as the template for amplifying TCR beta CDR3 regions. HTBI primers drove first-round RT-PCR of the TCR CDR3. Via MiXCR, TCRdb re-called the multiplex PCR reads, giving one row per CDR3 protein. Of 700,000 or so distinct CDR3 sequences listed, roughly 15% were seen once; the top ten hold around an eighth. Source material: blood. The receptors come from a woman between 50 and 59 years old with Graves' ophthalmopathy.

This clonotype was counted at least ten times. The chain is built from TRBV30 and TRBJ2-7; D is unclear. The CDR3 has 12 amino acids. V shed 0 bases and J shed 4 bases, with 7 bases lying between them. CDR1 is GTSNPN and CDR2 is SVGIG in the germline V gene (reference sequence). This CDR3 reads CAWSVYLYEQYF. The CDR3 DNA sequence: TGTGCCTGGAGTGTATATCTGTACGAGCAGTACTTC.

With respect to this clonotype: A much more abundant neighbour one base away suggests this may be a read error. In nucleotides, the CDR3 is TGTGCCAGCAGTTTCTCCGGGGCAGGGGTGACTGAAGCTTTCTTT. Encoded protein: CASSFSGAGVTEAFF. The rearrangement uses TRBV27 and TRBJ1-1, with a weak D call TRBD1 (6 bases). The CDR3 spans 15 residues. The germline gives CDR1 MNHEY, CDR2 SMNVEV (reference sequence). V was clipped by 3 bases and J by 5 bases, with 16 bases between them.

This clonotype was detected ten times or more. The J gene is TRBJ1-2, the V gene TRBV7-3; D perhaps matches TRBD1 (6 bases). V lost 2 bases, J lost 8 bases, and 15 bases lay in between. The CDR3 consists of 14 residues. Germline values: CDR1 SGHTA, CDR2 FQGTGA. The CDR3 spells CASSLGGGLEGYTF. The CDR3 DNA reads TGTGCCAGCAGCTTAGGAGGGGGGCTGGAAGGCTACACCTTC. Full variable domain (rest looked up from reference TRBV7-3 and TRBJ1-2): GAGVSQTPSNKVTEKGKYVELRCDPISGHTALYWYRQSLGQGPEFLIYFQGTGAADDSGLPNDRFFAVRPEGSVSTLKIQRTERGDSAVYLCASSLGGGLEGYTFGSGTRLTVV.

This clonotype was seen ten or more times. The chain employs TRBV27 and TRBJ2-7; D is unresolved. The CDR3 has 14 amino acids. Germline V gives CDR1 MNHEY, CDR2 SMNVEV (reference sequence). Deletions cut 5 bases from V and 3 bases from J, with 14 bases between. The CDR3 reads CASSQWGVYYEQYF. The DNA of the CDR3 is TGTGCCAGCAGTCAATGGGGTGTGTACTACGAGCAGTACTTC.

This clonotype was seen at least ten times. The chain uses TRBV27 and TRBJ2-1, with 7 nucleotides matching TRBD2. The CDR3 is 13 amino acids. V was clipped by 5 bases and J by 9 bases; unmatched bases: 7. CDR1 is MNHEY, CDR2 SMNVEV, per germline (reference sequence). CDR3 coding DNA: TGTGCCAGCAGTCGGGGGGTCCTGGGTGAGCAGTTCTTC. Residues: CASSRGVLGEQFF.